This is a list of T cell receptor beta chains from one sample in a study of early T cells in non-severe SARS-CoV-2 infection. TCRdb redid the calling of the 5' RACE reads with MiXCR, one entry per CDR3 protein. The sample lists around 84,000 distinct CDR3 sequences, about 9.4% occurring once. Sequencing used whole blood, obtained at baseline. Receptor source: an adult who was a healthcare worker with PCR-confirmed SARS-CoV-2 infection or an uninfected control (not recorded which). Both conserved end residues are part of each CDR3. A D gene is named only where the DNA matches it firmly. The size entry is marked missing in some rows and otherwise reads once, few, many or a size class.

TRBJ1-5 | few | . | TRBV27 | TGTGCCACCCAAATGGAGGGCAGCCCCAATCAGCCCCAGCATTTT | CATQMEGSPNQPQHF
TRBJ2-7 | . | . | TRBV16 | TGTGCCAGCAGGAAAGGGACAAGTTACGAGCAGTACTTC | CASRKGTSYEQYF
TRBJ1-6 | many | TRBD1 | TRBV7-2 | TGTGCCAGCAGATATCGCCCCGGGACAGACAATTCACCCCTCCACTTT | CASRYRPGTDNSPLHF
TRBJ1-5 | few | . | TRBV2 | TGTGCCAGCACGGCCGGGGGGAATCAGCCCCAGCATTTT | CASTAGGNQPQHF
TRBJ1-4 | few | . | TRBV7-6 | TGTGCCAGCAGCCCTTGGACCAGTGAAACTAATGAAAAACTGTTTTTT | CASSPWTSETNEKLFF
TRBJ1-1 | . | . | TRBV7-3 | TGTGCCAGCAGCTTAGATATGGGGAACACTGAAGCTTTCTTT | CASSLDMGNTEAFF
TRBJ2-7 | many | TRBD1 | TRBV12-3/TRBV12-4 | TGTGCCAGCAGTCCTGGGACAGGGGGCTACGAGCAGTACTTC | CASSPGTGGYEQYF
TRBJ1-2 | many | . | TRBV20-1 | TGCAGCGTGGACGGATTTAACTATGGCTACACCTTC | CSVDGFNYGYTF
TRBJ1-1 | . | TRBD1 | TRBV6-2/TRBV6-3 | TGTGCCAGCAGTTACCCTTCTGGACAGGGATTGAACACTGAAGCTTTCTTT | CASSYPSGQGLNTEAFF
TRBJ2-3 | few | TRBD2 | TRBV7-8 | TGTGCCAGCAGCTTAGCCGGGACTAGCGGGAGCGATACGCAGTATTTT | CASSLAGTSGSDTQYF
TRBJ2-2 | . | . | TRBV6-2/TRBV6-3 | TGTGCCAGCAGTTCCTACAGGGACTTCACCGGGGAGCTGTTTTTT | CASSSYRDFTGELFF
TRBJ2-5 | many | TRBD1 | TRBV7-6 | TGTGCCAGCAGCTTAGGGACAGGGGGAATTGAGACCCAGTACTTC | CASSLGTGGIETQYF
TRBJ1-5 | many | . | TRBV20-1 | TGCAGTGCTAGAGGCATCGGGGTCGGCTATAGCAATCAGCCCCAGCATTTT | CSARGIGVGYSNQPQHF
TRBJ2-7 | . | . | TRBV7-6 | TGTGCCAGCAGCGTCGAAACGGGTTTCTCCTACGAGCAGTACTTC | CASSVETGFSYEQYF
TRBJ1-1 | many | . | TRBV3-1 | TGTGCCAGCAGCCCAGGAGGGTTTGCTGAAGCTTTCTTT | CASSPGGFAEAFF
TRBJ1-3 | few | TRBD1 | TRBV27 | TGTGCCAGCCAGGACAGGTTCTCTGGAAACACCATATATTTT | CASQDRFSGNTIYF
TRBJ2-1 | . | . | TRBV3-1 | TGTGCCAGCAGCCAATCCGCCTCGGGGGTCGGCTACAATGAGCAGTTCTTC | CASSQSASGVGYNEQFF
TRBJ1-1 | . | . | TRBV9 | TGTGCCAGTAGCGCACAGGGATACACTGAAGCTTTCTTT | CASSAQGYTEAFF
TRBJ2-1 | many | TRBD2 | TRBV28 | TGTGCCAGCAGTACGCCAGCGGGAGGGTACTACAATGAGCAGTTCTTC | CASSTPAGGYYNEQFF
TRBJ2-7 | few | . | TRBV11-2 | TGTGCCAGCAGCTTAGATGCTGGTTACTCCTACGAGCAGTACTTC | CASSLDAGYSYEQYF
TRBJ2-5 | . | TRBD2 | TRBV11-2 | TGTGCCAGCAGCTTATGGGGAGCGGGAGAAGGAAAGACCCAGTACTTC | CASSLWGAGEGKTQYF
TRBJ1-4 | few | TRBD1 | TRBV5-4 | TGTGCCAGCAGCCCGGGACAGAGGCTTCTCCCGGGGGTTAATGAAAAACTGTTTTTT | CASSPGQRLLPGVNEKLFF
TRBJ2-1 | . | TRBD2 | TRBV2 | TGTGCCAGCAAGGTCGGTAGCGGGAGGTCTAATGAGCAGTTCTTC | CASKVGSGRSNEQFF
TRBJ1-4 | many | . | TRBV18 | TGTGCCAGCTCACCACCGGGGGTAGGGAGGAATGAAAAACTGTTTTTT | CASSPPGVGRNEKLFF
TRBJ2-1 | few | TRBD2 | TRBV7-9 | TGTGCCAGCAGCTTATCTAGCGGGCAGCAGTTCTTC | CASSLSSGQQFF
TRBJ1-5 | . | . | TRBV29-1 | TGCAGCGTTGGCGGAGGGGTCGATCAGCCCCAGCATTTT | CSVGGGVDQPQHF
TRBJ2-7 | few | . | TRBV12-3/TRBV12-4 | TGTGCCAGCAGTAACAGCGGGACCAGAGGGGGGCAGTACTTC | CASSNSGTRGGQYF
TRBJ1-4 | many | . | TRBV10-3 | TGTGCCACCCAGCGCAGCCGTAATGAAAAACTGTTTTTT | CATQRSRNEKLFF
TRBJ2-1 | few | . | TRBV3-1 | TGTGCCAGCAGCCGCCTAGAGGTACATGAGCAGTTCTTC | CASSRLEVHEQFF
TRBJ2-5 | . | TRBD2 | TRBV3-1 | TGTGCCAGCCAAAGGTCGGCGGGGGGTGATGAGACCCAGTACTTC | CASQRSAGGDETQYF
TRBJ2-1 | many | TRBD1 | TRBV6-6 | TGTGCCACCAAGGGACAGTACAGGGTCAATGAGCAGTTCTTC | CATKGQYRVNEQFF
TRBJ2-1 | few | TRBD2 | TRBV9 | TGTGCCAGCAACGTAGCGGGATCCATTTACAATGAGCAGTTCTTC | CASNVAGSIYNEQFF
TRBJ2-7 | . | TRBD1 | TRBV18 | TGTGCCAGCTCACCATTAGGGACAGACTTTGCCTACGAGCAGTACTTC | CASSPLGTDFAYEQYF
TRBJ2-2 | . | . | TRBV20-1 | TGCAGTGCTAGTTCCCTAGACCTCACCGGGGAGCTGTTTTTT | CSASSLDLTGELFF
TRBJ2-4 | . | . | TRBV12-3/TRBV12-4 | TGTGCCAGCGGGCTAGCCAAAAACATTCAGTACTTC | CASGLAKNIQYF
TRBJ1-2 | . | . | TRBV4-1 | TGCGCCAGCAGCCAAGTCTCAGGGTTGACATACTATGGCTACACCTTC | CASSQVSGLTYYGYTF